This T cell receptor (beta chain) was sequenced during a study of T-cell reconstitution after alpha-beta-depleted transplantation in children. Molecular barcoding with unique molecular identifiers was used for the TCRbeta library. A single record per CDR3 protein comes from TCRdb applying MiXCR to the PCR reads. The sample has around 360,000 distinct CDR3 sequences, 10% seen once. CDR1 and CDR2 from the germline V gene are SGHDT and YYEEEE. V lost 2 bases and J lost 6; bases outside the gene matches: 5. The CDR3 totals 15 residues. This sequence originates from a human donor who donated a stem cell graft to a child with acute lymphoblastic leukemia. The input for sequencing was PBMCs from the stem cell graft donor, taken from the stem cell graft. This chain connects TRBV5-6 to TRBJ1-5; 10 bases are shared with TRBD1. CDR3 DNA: TGTGCCAGCAGCTTCGGACAGGGGGTGAGTCAGCCCCAGCATTTT. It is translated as CASSFGQGVSQPQHF.